This is a list of T cell receptor beta chains from one sample in a study of T-cell reconstitution after alpha-beta-depleted transplantation in children. MiXCR, applied by TCRdb to the PCR reads, yields one record per CDR3 protein. This table holds approximately 350,000 distinct CDR3 sequences, roughly 17% found once. The sample in question was PBMCs, mostly from graft donor cells, obtained 360 days after TCRalphabeta/CD19-depleted stem cell transplant. Receptors were obtained from a male patient aged 2-9 years who had a stem cell transplant for acute lymphoblastic leukemia, so the T cells may come from the graft donor. The conserved cysteine and the conserved F or W are not part of the CDR3 here. Each record gives: CDR3 protein, D gene, V gene. D genes are given only for firm matches.

CDR3 protein: ASSSLAGDIYEQY
D gene: TRBD2
V gene: TRBV28

CDR3 protein: ASSLARAALYNEQF
D gene: .
V gene: TRBV5-6

CDR3 protein: ASSYSRTYPYEQY
D gene: .
V gene: TRBV6-2/TRBV6-3

CDR3 protein: SGGQGGGYGYT
D gene: TRBD1
V gene: TRBV20-1

CDR3 protein: ASSVFGRARDEQY
D gene: TRBD2
V gene: TRBV9

CDR3 protein: ASSRGGTGVEQY
D gene: TRBD1
V gene: TRBV12-3/TRBV12-4

CDR3 protein: ASSLRYWTAYGYT
D gene: .
V gene: TRBV4-3

CDR3 protein: SARDDGSWGELF
D gene: .
V gene: TRBV20-1

CDR3 protein: ASSLGAERDEQF
D gene: .
V gene: TRBV7-2

CDR3 protein: ASSLSGGGTTDTQY
D gene: .
V gene: TRBV7-9

CDR3 protein: SVTLAKNIQY
D gene: .
V gene: TRBV29-1

CDR3 protein: ASSLGPSRNGYT
D gene: .
V gene: TRBV5-1

CDR3 protein: ASSLGRIREAGDVSYNEQF
D gene: TRBD2
V gene: TRBV11-2

CDR3 protein: ASTLRLADNEQF
D gene: TRBD2
V gene: TRBV5-1

CDR3 protein: ASRSLAGPPGEQF
D gene: .
V gene: TRBV7-2

CDR3 protein: ASSPQRRNQETQY
D gene: .
V gene: TRBV18

CDR3 protein: ASRAGGRGYEQY
D gene: TRBD2
V gene: TRBV5-6

CDR3 protein: ASRADQETQY
D gene: .
V gene: TRBV27

CDR3 protein: ASGVQGSYEQY
D gene: .
V gene: TRBV12-3/TRBV12-4

CDR3 protein: ASSRQLGARYNEQF
D gene: .
V gene: TRBV4-3

CDR3 protein: ASTIGQGGRDTEAF
D gene: TRBD1
V gene: TRBV12-3/TRBV12-4

CDR3 protein: ASSLGASGSGGQRREQY
D gene: .
V gene: TRBV12-3/TRBV12-4

CDR3 protein: SARPGVNQPQH
D gene: .
V gene: TRBV20-1

CDR3 protein: ASSQDGANSYNEQF
D gene: .
V gene: TRBV4-3

CDR3 protein: ASSYSGVNTEAF
D gene: .
V gene: TRBV6-2/TRBV6-3

CDR3 protein: AISDRDHTDTQY
D gene: .
V gene: TRBV10-3

CDR3 protein: ASSPGTGAGYNEQF
D gene: TRBD1
V gene: TRBV18

CDR3 protein: ATHEPSGSNEQF
D gene: TRBD2
V gene: TRBV10-3

CDR3 protein: ATSSLAGGPEDEQF
D gene: TRBD2
V gene: TRBV15

CDR3 protein: ASSISSGGALGDEQF
D gene: TRBD2
V gene: TRBV19

CDR3 protein: ASSLATIRGTEAF
D gene: .
V gene: TRBV12-3/TRBV12-4

CDR3 protein: ASRGQGTYEQY
D gene: TRBD1
V gene: TRBV7-9

CDR3 protein: ASSKGLADSYEQY
D gene: TRBD2
V gene: TRBV11-2

CDR3 protein: ASSTRPRGQETQY
D gene: TRBD1
V gene: TRBV11-2

CDR3 protein: ASSPTGTGGGNTIY
D gene: TRBD1
V gene: TRBV18